This TCR beta chain emerged from a study of cytomegalovirus exposure and HLA in healthy donors. Overall study findings and caveats: Analyses of presence/absence relied on an assumption of roughly uniform sequencing depth across donors. Analysis was carried out at a later point, and it linked a missense DCLRE1C variant to TCR beta V- and J-gene trimming.

Details on this clone: Its antigen is not identified.

Primers for the PCR totalled 60 Vbeta and 13 Jbeta. In the source study's methods: Unique TCR beta chains numbered roughly 84 million in a later analysis, with roughly 11 million shared. The repertoire was sequenced with immunoSEQ multiplex PCR; TCRdb's copy has only in-frame clones and lacks some. That table furnishes V, J and clone size, whereas the DNA furnished D and trimming. Its clone listing holds more than 65,000 clones. Trimming cost V 2 bases and J 3 bases, with 14 bases left between them. This CDR3 region has 15 residues. Germline loops: CDR1 SGHAT, CDR2 FQNNGV. Input material: PBMCs. The J gene is TRBJ2-7, the V gene TRBV11-2, with D possibly TRBD1 on 6 matching bases. The sequence was collected from a man aged 35-49 years in good health and CMV-seronegative. CDR3: CASSLPPGHNYEQYF. The CDR3 DNA reads TGTGCCAGCAGCTTACCTCCGGGACACAACTACGAGCAGTACTTC.